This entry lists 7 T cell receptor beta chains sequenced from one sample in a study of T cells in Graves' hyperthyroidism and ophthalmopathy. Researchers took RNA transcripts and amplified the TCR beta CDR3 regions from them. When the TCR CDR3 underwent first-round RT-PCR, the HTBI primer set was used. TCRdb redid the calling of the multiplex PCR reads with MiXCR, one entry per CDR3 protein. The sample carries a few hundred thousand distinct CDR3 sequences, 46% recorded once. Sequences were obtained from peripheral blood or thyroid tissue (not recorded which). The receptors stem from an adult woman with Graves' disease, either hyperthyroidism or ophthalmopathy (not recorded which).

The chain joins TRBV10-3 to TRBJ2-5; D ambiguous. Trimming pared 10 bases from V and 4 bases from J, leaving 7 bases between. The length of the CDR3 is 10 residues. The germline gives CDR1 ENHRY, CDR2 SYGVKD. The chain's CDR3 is CASLGETQYF. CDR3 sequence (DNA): TGTGCCAGCTTGGGAGAGACCCAGTACTTC.

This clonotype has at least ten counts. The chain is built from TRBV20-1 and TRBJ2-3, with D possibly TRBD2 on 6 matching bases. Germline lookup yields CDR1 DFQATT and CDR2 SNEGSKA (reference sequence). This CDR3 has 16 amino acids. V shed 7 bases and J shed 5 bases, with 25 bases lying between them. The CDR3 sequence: CSVTTLAGRQGDTQYF. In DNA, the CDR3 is TGCAGTGTCACGACTCTTGCGGGGCGGCAAGGAGATACGCAGTATTTT.

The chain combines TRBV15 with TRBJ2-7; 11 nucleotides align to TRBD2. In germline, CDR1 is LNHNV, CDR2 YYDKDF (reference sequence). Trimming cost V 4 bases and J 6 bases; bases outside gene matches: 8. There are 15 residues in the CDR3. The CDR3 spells CATSKYSGRAREQYF. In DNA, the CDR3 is TGTGCCACCAGCAAATATAGCGGGAGGGCCCGCGAGCAGTACTTC.

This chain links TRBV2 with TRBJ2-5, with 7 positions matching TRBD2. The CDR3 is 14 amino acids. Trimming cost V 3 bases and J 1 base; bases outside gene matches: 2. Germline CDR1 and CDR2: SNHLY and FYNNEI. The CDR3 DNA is TGTGCCAGCAGTGATTCTAGCGGCCAAGAGACCCAGTACTTC. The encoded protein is CASSDSSGQETQYF.

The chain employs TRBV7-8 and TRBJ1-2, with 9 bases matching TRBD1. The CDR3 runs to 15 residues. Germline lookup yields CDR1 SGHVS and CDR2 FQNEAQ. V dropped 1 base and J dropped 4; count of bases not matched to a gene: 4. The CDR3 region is CASSLDDRGVYGYTF. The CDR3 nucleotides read TGTGCCAGCAGCTTAGACGACAGGGGGGTCTATGGCTACACCTTC.

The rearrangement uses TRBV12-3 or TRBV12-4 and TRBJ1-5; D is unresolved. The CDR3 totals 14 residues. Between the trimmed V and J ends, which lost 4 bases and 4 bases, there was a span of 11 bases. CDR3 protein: CASSWPAGNQPQHF. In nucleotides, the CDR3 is TGTGCCAGCAGTTGGCCGGCGGGGAATCAGCCCCAGCATTTT.

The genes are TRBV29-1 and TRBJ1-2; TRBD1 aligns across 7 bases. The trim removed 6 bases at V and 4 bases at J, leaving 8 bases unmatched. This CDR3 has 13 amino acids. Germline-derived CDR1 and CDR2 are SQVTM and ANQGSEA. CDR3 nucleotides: TGCAGCGTAGATATTACAGGGGTCTATGGCTACACCTTC. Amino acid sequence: CSVDITGVYGYTF.